The text below deals with one TCR beta chain. Under the authors' procedure: Reference gene primers were amplified, and this amplification served to estimate nucleated cell counts. Sequenced by immunoSEQ multiplex PCR; TCRdb stores in-frame clones only, minus some. V, J and clone size are taken as reported in that table, and D and trimming were inferred from the DNA itself. In the table there are 35,000 to 50,000 clones, approximately 91% of which are singletons. This record belongs to a study of blood T cell repertoires in COVID-19. Germline values: CDR1 SEHNR, CDR2 FQNEAQ (reference sequence). V lost 0 bases and J 8 bases, leaving 16 bases between the germline ends. This CDR3 contains 15 residues.

This sequence originates from a woman aged 30 to 39 in a cohort sampled during active COVID-19. The sample consisted of peripheral blood. The rearrangement links TRBV7-9 to TRBJ1-2; no clear D gene. The CDR3 loop reads CASSLARGEHSGYTF. The DNA of the CDR3 is TGTGCCAGCAGCTTAGCGCGCGGCGAACACTCCGGCTACACCTTC.